This T cell receptor (beta chain) was sequenced for a study of cytomegalovirus exposure and HLA in healthy donors. General study findings and limits: The classifier reportedly diagnosed cytomegalovirus status with high specificity and sensitivity. Within the approximately 120 validation repertoires, first-cohort TCR clusters tended to co-occur, according to a later analysis. TCR beta chains numbering more than 150 were designated cytomegalovirus-associated.

The protocol was immunoSEQ multiplex PCR, while the TCRdb copy is restricted to in-frame clones and leaves out a portion. The table lists approximately 54,000 clones, roughly 89% of them singletons. CDR3 length equals 15 residues. In germline, CDR1 is MRHNA, CDR2 SNTAGT. The ends were cut back, 3 bases at V and 2 bases at J, with 12 bases in the middle. This clone was observed once. Its target is not known. Material for sequencing was PBMCs. The chain has TRBV6-4 and TRBJ2-3, with TRBD2 as a possible D gene (7 bases). The origin of this receptor is a woman aged 18-29 years in good health and CMV-seropositive. CDR3 in DNA: TGTGCCAGCAGTGAGGTAGGGGGGGCCACAGATACGCAGTATTTT. Translation gives CASSEVGGATDTQYF.